This T cell receptor (beta chain) came from a study of blood T cell repertoires in COVID-19. Across the whole study: Samples came from the United States, Italy and Spain, spanning acute and convalescent COVID-19. PBMCs, B-cell-depleted T cells, or T cells provided the cDNA or gDNA that made up the material.

Sequencing was performed with immunoSEQ multiplex PCR; in TCRdb, only in-frame clones are kept and a portion is missing. The top ten hold 15% of the sample, which has some 70,000 clones, approximately 80% seen once. This clone was found once. The junction had 7 bases not matched to a gene; V was cut back by 7 bases and J by 2 bases. The CDR3 consists of 14 residues. Germline CDR1 is MDHEN and CDR2 is SYDVKM. The TCR was taken from a man aged 55-75 years with COVID-19, enrolled during active disease. The material sequenced was peripheral blood. The chain joins TRBV28 to TRBJ2-5; TRBD1 aligns across 7 bases. The CDR3 loop reads CASKVPGQQETQYF. The CDR3 DNA reads as TGTGCCAGCAAGGTCCCGGGACAGCAAGAGACCCAGTACTTC.